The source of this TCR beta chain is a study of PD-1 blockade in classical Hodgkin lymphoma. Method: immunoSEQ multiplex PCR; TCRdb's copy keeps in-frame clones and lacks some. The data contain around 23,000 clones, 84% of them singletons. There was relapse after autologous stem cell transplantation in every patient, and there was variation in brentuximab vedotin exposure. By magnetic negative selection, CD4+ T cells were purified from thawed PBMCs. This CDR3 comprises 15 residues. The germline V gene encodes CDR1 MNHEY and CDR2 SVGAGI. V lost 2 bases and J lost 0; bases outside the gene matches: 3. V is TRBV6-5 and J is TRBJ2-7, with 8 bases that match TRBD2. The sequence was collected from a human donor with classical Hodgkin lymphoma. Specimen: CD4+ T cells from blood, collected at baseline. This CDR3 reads CASSYESGSSYEQYF. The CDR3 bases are TGTGCCAGCAGTTACGAGAGCGGGAGCTCCTACGAGCAGTACTTC.